These 23 T cell receptor beta chains share one sample of origin, sequenced in a study of identical twins. TCRdb recomputed calls from the 5' RACE reads with MiXCR, one row per CDR3 protein. Among approximately 300,000 distinct CDR3 sequences, roughly 10% were seen once, and the ten largest hold roughly 7%. These data were also reused for a study on yellow fever vaccine responses in identical twins.

Sequenced input: CD8+ T cells sorted from blood. The receptors were sampled from a woman aged 18-35 years in good health.

The CDR3 protein is CASSQDRGGGNTGELFF. DNA of the CDR3: TGCGCCAGCAGCCAAGATCGAGGGGGCGGGAACACCGGGGAGCTGTTTTTT. The chain employs TRBV4-3 and TRBJ2-2, with 7 bases that match TRBD1. V lost 0 bases, J lost 1 base, and 5 bases stayed unmatched. CDR1 and CDR2 (germline): LGHNA, YSLEER. CDR3 size: 17 residues.

The rearrangement joins TRBV10-3 to TRBJ2-7, with 14 bases matching TRBD2. The germline CDR1 and CDR2 sequences are ENHRY and SYGVKD. The CDR3 sequence is 15 residues long. Trimming at V came to 10 bases and at J to 0 bases, leaving 5 bases not matched to a gene. Written as DNA, the CDR3 is TGTGCCACCTCGGGACTAGCGGGGGTCTCCTACGAGCAGTACTTC. Translating it yields CATSGLAGVSYEQYF.

This clonotype was counted at least ten times. V and J are TRBV20-1 and TRBJ2-1; D not resolved. The CDR3 extends over 13 amino acids. V lost 6 bases, J lost 8 bases, and 17 bases lay in between. Germline-derived CDR1 and CDR2 are DFQATT and SNEGSKA (reference sequence). The CDR3: CSAPAIATDEQFF. The CDR3 nucleotides are TGCAGTGCCCCCGCTATTGCGACCGATGAGCAGTTCTTC.

This clonotype appeared many times. The rearrangement uses TRBV6-2 or TRBV6-3 and TRBJ2-2, with TRBD2 identical over 7 bases. The CDR3 has 14 residues. V trimming: 5 bases; J trimming: 5 bases; junction bases outside the gene matches: 5. CDR1 and CDR2 from the germline V gene are MNHEY and SVGEGT. DNA for the CDR3: TGTGCCAGCAGTCACAGACTAGCAACCGGGGAGCTGTTTTTT. Translation: CASSHRLATGELFF.

The genes are TRBV7-9 and TRBJ2-7, with D perhaps TRBD2 (5 bases). The germline V gene has CDR1 SEHNR and CDR2 FQNEAQ (reference sequence). V dropped 5 bases and J dropped 4 bases, with 15 bases sitting between them. The CDR3 sequence is 14 residues long. The CDR3, as DNA: TGTGCCAGCAGCCGCCCGGCGGAGGTATACGAGCAGTACTTC. Translated, it gives CASSRPAEVYEQYF.

This rearrangement joins TRBV4-1 to TRBJ2-1; 7 bases line up with TRBD1. This CDR3 spans 14 amino acids. Germline CDR1 and CDR2: MGHRA and YSYEKL. V dropped 6 bases and J dropped 9; count of bases not matched to a gene: 11. DNA of the CDR3: TGCGCCAGCAGTCACCTCCGGGACAGCCCTGAGCAGTTCTTC. It encodes CASSHLRDSPEQFF.

This clonotype was found many times. The rearrangement links TRBV9 to TRBJ2-2, with unresolved D. The germline V and J ends were trimmed by 4 bases and 3 bases, with 7 bases remaining between them. The CDR3 totals 13 residues. Looked up from germline, CDR1 is SGDLS and CDR2 is YYNGEE. CDR3 bases: TGTGCCAGCAGCCCCCGATACACCGGGGAGCTGTTTTTT. Translated, it gives CASSPRYTGELFF.

The gene calls are TRBV3-1 and TRBJ2-7, with D perhaps given as TRBD1 or TRBD2 (5 bases each). CDR1 and CDR2 (germline): LGHDT, YNNKEL (reference sequence). This CDR3 spans 14 amino acids. The V and J ends lost 4 bases and 5 bases respectively, with 15 bases between them. The CDR3 region has the DNA TGTGCCAGCAGCCGGGACCGTTCGGTCGACGAGCAGTACTTC. Its protein is CASSRDRSVDEQYF.

The V and J genes are TRBV4-3 and TRBJ1-4, with D perhaps matching TRBD1 (6 bases). The germline V gene encodes CDR1 LGHNA and CDR2 YSLEER. The CDR3 loop spans 16 amino acids. V was shortened by 0 bases and J by 7 bases, with 15 bases between the two germline ends. The CDR3 DNA follows: TGCGCCAGCAGCCAAGAATGGGGGGCGAGGGGTGAAAAACTGTTTTTT. Protein: CASSQEWGARGEKLFF.

This clonotype was seen a handful of times. The rearrangement links TRBV20-1 to TRBJ2-7, with a possible D match to TRBD2 (7 bases). Germline CDR1 is DFQATT and CDR2 is SNEGSKA (reference sequence). The V and J ends lost 0 bases and 3 bases respectively, with 15 bases between them. This CDR3 is built from 15 residues. This chain's CDR3 is CSARDLTGGLYEQYF. The CDR3 region has the DNA TGCAGTGCTAGAGATTTAACCGGGGGGCTCTACGAGCAGTACTTC.

This clonotype has a count of ten or more. In DNA, the CDR3 is TGCAGTGCTACCCTCGTGGGCGAGATGGGTGGCTACACCTTC. It specifies CSATLVGEMGGYTF. The rearrangement uses TRBV20-1 and TRBJ1-2; no firm D call. This CDR3 is 14 amino acids long. Trimming took 4 bases from V and 7 from J, leaving 19 bases between them. Germline V gene lookup returns CDR1 DFQATT and CDR2 SNEGSKA (reference sequence).

This clonotype has only a few counts. J is TRBJ2-5 and V is TRBV7-9; weak D call: TRBD2 (6 bases). This CDR3 has 13 residues. Trimming took 1 base from V and 7 from J, leaving 10 bases between them. Per the germline V gene, CDR1 is SEHNR and CDR2 is FQNEAQ (reference sequence). The CDR3 DNA is TGTGCCAGCAGCTTAGTTATCGGGGGGACCCAGTACTTC. As protein: CASSLVIGGTQYF.

This clonotype was counted ten times or more. The CDR3 DNA reads as TGCGCCAGCAGCCAAGCTCGGTACGGGAGGAACACCGGGGAGCTGTTTTTT. Its protein is CASSQARYGRNTGELFF. The chain links TRBV4-3 to TRBJ2-2, with D possibly being TRBD2 (6 bases). Germline CDR1 and CDR2: LGHNA and YSLEER. Trimming pared 1 base from V and 1 base from J, leaving 13 bases between. There are 17 residues in the CDR3.

This clonotype was seen many times. The CDR3 sequence is CASSQWVRREKLFF. The CDR3 nucleotides are TGCGCCAGCAGCCAGTGGGTCCGGCGGGAAAAACTGTTTTTT. This chain links TRBV4-3 with TRBJ1-4; no clear D gene. The CDR3 extends over 14 amino acids. V lost 3 bases to trimming and J lost 8 bases, with 13 bases between them. The germline V gene encodes CDR1 LGHNA and CDR2 YSLEER.

The sample holds many counts of this clonotype. The chain joins TRBV5-1 to TRBJ2-7; 9 nucleotides align to TRBD1. Germline trimming cut 5 bases from V and 2 bases from J; bases unmatched to any gene: 23. The germline gives CDR1 SGHRS, CDR2 YFSETQ. The CDR3 has 20 residues. The CDR3 here is CASRTYLGQGSNYLPYEQYF. The CDR3 bases are TGCGCCAGCAGGACTTACCTGGGACAGGGATCCAACTATCTACCCTACGAGCAGTACTTC.

The chain employs TRBV7-2 and TRBJ2-1, with D possibly matching TRBD2 (7 bases). CDR1 is SGHTA, CDR2 FQGNSA, per germline. The V end was cut by 0 bases, the J end by 6 bases, with 12 bases between. The CDR3 has 15 amino acids. The CDR3 spells CASSLAGGPLNEQFF. CDR3 coding DNA: TGTGCCAGCAGCTTAGCGGGGGGGCCCCTCAATGAGCAGTTCTTC.

The rearrangement joins TRBV4-3 to TRBJ2-3, with 9 positions matching TRBD2. Trimming removed 1 base from V and 4 bases from J; junction bases left unmatched: 9. Germline CDR1 reads LGHNA; CDR2 reads YSLEER. This CDR3 has 17 amino acids. CDR3 in amino acids: CASSQGRREGLSDTQYF. The CDR3 nucleotides are TGCGCCAGCAGCCAAGGAAGGCGGGAGGGCCTCTCAGATACGCAGTATTTT.

There are many counts of this clonotype. The CDR3 sequence: CASSQGGVVGEAFF. CDR3 bases: TGTGCCAGCAGCCAAGGAGGGGTGGTGGGTGAAGCTTTCTTT. The chain couples TRBV4-2 to TRBJ1-1; TRBD1 is a possible D gene (5 bases). The CDR3 has 14 residues. Germline assignment: CDR1 LGHNA and CDR2 YNFKEQ. With 1 base removed from V and 7 bases from J, the gap between germline ends came to 13 bases.

The rearrangement links TRBV20-1 to TRBJ2-1; D gene uncertain. In germline, CDR1 is DFQATT, CDR2 SNEGSKA (reference sequence). The CDR3 length is 13 residues. V shed 6 bases and J shed 5 bases, with 14 bases lying between them. As DNA, the CDR3 is TGCAGTGCCCACAAAGCGACCGACAATGAGCAGTTCTTC. This codes for CSAHKATDNEQFF.

This clonotype has ten or more counts. This chain uses TRBV7-9 with TRBJ2-7; TRBD2 aligns across 12 bases. V dropped 5 bases and J dropped 2; count of bases not matched to a gene: 7. This CDR3 region has 16 residues. Germline V CDR1 and CDR2: SEHNR, FQNEAQ (reference sequence). The CDR3 region has the DNA TGTGCCAGCAGCCTCGGACTAGCGGGGATGACCTACGAGCAGTACTTC. Encoded protein: CASSLGLAGMTYEQYF.

This clonotype was found a few times. The genes are TRBV21-1 and TRBJ2-3; the table assigns TRBD2, which was not confirmed against the DNA. TRBV21-1 is deemed a pseudogene. The CDR3 runs to 15 residues. The CDR3 here is CASMYLAENTDTQYF. CDR3 nucleotide sequence: TGTGCCAGCATGTATCTAGCGGAGAACACAGATACGCAGTATTTT.

This clonotype came up a few times. The rearrangement uses TRBV5-1 and TRBJ2-2; D ambiguous. The CDR3 spans 17 residues. V was clipped by 1 base and J by 1 base, with 14 bases between them. Germline CDR1 SGHRS, CDR2 YFSETQ. CDR3 nucleotide sequence: TGCGCCAGCAGCTTGAAAGGAGTGACGGTGAACACCGGGGAGCTGTTTTTT. Residues: CASSLKGVTVNTGELFF.

This clonotype has ten or more counts. This sequence joins TRBV29-1 and TRBJ2-7; perhaps TRBD2 as D (5 bases). This CDR3 has 13 residues. Germline CDR1 reads SQVTM; CDR2 reads ANQGSEA. V was trimmed by 5 bases and J by 3 bases, leaving 14 bases between them. The CDR3 DNA reads as TGCAGCGTTCGGGCGGCTAGCAGCTACGAGCAGTACTTC. Residues: CSVRAASSYEQYF.